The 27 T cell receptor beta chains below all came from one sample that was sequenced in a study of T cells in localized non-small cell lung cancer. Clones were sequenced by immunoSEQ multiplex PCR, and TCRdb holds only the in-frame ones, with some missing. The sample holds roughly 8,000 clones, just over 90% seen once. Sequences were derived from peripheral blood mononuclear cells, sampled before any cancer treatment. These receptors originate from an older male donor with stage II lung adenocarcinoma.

The CDR3 DNA is TGTGCCAGCACACCAGGGAGTGCGACCCAGTACTTC. This sequence encodes CASTPGSATQYF. The chain is built from TRBV6-6 and TRBJ2-5; either TRBD1 or TRBD2 may supply D (5 bases each). This CDR3 spans 12 amino acids. CDR1 and CDR2 from the germline V gene are MNHNY and SVGAGI (reference sequence). V lost 7 bases and J 7 bases, leaving 13 bases between the germline ends.

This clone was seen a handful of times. The CDR3 nucleotides are TGTGCCAGCAGCTCCGGACAGGCGGGCCAGCCCCAGCATTTT. This encodes CASSSGQAGQPQHF. The V call is TRBV7-9, the J call TRBJ1-5; 7 nucleotides line up with TRBD1. CDR3 length: 14 amino acids. Per the germline V gene, CDR1 is SEHNR and CDR2 is FQNEAQ (reference sequence). Germline trimming cut 4 bases from V and 7 bases from J; bases unmatched to any gene: 7.

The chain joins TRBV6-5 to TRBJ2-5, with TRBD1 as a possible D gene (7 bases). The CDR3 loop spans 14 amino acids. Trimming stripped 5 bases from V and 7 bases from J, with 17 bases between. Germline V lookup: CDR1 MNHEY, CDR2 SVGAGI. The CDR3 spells CASSPAGGIGTQYF. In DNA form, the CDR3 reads TGTGCCAGCAGTCCGGCAGGGGGGATCGGGACCCAGTACTTC.

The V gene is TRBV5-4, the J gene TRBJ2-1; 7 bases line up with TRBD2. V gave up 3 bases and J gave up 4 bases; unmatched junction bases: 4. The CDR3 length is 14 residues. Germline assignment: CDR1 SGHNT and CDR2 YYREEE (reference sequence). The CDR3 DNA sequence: TGTGCCAGCAGCTCTAGCGGTTATTACAATGAGCAGTTCTTC. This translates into CASSSSGYYNEQFF.

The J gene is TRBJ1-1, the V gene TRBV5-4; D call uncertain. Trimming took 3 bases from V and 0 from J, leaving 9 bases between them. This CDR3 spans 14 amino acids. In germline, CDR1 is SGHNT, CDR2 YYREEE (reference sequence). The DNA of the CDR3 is TGTGCCAGCAGCTCGTTACATTTGAACACTGAAGCTTTCTTT. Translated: CASSSLHLNTEAFF.

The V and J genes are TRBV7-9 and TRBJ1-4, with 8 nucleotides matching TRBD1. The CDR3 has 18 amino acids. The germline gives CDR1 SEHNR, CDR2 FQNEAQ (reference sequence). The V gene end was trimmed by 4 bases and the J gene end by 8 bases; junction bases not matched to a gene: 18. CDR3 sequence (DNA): TGTGCCAGCAGCTCTCCCGGGACAGGCGGCTTTGGGTGGGAAAAACTGTTTTTT. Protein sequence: CASSSPGTGGFGWEKLFF.

The CDR3 coding sequence is TGCGCCAGCAGCTTGCAAGGGGACTTCTACAATGAGCAGTTCTTC. Protein: CASSLQGDFYNEQFF. The chain is built from TRBV5-1 and TRBJ2-1; tentative D call: TRBD2 (6 bases). V was shortened by 1 base and J by 3 bases, with 11 bases between the two germline ends. There are 15 residues in the CDR3. Germline V gives CDR1 SGHRS, CDR2 YFSETQ.

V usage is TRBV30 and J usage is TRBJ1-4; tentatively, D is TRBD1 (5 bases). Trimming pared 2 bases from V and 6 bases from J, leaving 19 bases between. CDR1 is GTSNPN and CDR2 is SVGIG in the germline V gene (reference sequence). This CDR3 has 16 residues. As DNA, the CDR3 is TGTGCCTGGAGTCGAATTACAGGATGTACTCATGAAAAACTGTTTTTT. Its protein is CAWSRITGCTHEKLFF.

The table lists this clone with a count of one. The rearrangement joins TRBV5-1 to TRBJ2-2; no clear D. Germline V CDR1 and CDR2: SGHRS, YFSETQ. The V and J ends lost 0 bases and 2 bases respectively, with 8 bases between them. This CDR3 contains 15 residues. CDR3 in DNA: TGCGCCAGCAGCTTGGACCCCTCAAACACCGGGGAGCTGTTTTTT. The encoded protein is CASSLDPSNTGELFF.

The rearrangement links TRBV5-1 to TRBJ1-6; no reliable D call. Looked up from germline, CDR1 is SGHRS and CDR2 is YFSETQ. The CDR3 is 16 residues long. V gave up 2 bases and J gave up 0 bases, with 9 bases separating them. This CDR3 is CASSLTVSSYNSPLHF. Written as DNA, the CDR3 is TGCGCCAGCAGCTTAACAGTGAGCTCCTATAATTCACCCCTCCACTTT.

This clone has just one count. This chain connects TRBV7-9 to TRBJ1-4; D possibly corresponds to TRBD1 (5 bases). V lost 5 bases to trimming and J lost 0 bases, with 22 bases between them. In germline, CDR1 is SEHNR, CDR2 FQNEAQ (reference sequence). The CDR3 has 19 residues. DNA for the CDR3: TGTGCCAGCAGCCCATTGGCCGTCCGGAGGGGAGCAACTAATGAAAAACTGTTTTTT. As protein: CASSPLAVRRGATNEKLFF.

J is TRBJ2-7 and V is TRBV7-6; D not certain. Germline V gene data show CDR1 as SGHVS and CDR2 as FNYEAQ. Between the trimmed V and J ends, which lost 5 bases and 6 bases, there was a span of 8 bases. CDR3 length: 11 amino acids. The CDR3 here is CASSPPPEQYF. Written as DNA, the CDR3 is TGTGCCAGCAGCCCCCCTCCCGAGCAGTACTTC.

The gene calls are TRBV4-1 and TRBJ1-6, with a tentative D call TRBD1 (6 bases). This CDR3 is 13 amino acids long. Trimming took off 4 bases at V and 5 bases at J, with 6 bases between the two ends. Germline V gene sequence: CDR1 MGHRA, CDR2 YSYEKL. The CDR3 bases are TGCGCCAGCAGCCGGGACAATAATTCACCCCTCCACTTT. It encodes CASSRDNNSPLHF.

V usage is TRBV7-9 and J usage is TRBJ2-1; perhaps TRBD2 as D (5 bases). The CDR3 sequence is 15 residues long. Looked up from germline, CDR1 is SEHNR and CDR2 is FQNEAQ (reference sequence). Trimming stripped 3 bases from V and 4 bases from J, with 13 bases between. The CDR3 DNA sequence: TGTGCCAGCAGCTTGTTCCAGCGGCTATACAATGAGCAGTTCTTC. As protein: CASSLFQRLYNEQFF.

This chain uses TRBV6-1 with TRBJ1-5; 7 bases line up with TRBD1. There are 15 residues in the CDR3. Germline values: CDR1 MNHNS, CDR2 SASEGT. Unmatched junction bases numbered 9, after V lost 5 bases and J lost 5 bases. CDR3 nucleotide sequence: TGTGCCAGCAGTTGGACAGGTGCCCTGGATCAGCCCCAGCATTTT. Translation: CASSWTGALDQPQHF.

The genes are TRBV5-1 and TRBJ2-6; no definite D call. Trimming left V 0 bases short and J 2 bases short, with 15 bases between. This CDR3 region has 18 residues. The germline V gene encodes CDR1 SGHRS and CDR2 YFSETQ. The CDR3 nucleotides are TGCGCCAGCAGCTTGGGTCTAGGTTCCCGGACTGGGGCCAACGTCCTGACTTTC. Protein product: CASSLGLGSRTGANVLTF.

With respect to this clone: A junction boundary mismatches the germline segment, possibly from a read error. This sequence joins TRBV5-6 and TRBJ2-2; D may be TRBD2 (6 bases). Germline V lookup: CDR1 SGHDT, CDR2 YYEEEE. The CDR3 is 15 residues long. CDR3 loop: CASSRATSYTGGLFF. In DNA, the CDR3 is TGTGCCAGCAGTAGGGCCACCTCTTACACCGGGGGGCTGTTTTTT.

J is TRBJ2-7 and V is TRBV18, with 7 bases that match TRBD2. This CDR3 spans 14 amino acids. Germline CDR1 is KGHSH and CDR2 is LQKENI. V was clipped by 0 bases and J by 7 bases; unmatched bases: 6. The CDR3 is CASSPPGQGGEQYF. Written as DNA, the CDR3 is TGTGCCAGCTCACCACCTGGTCAGGGAGGGGAGCAGTACTTC.

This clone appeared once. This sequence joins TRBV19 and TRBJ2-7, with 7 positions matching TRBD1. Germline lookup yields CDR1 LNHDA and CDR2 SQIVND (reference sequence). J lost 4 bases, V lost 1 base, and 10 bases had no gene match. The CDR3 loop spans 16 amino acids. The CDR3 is CASSIVTGQNPYEQYF. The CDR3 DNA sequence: TGTGCCAGTAGTATAGTGACGGGACAGAACCCGTACGAGCAGTACTTC.

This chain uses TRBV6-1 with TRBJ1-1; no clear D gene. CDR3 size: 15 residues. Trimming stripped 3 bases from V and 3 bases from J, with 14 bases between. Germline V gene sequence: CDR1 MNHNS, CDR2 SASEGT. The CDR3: CASSEGGGWDTEAFF. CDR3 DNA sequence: TGTGCCAGCAGTGAGGGAGGAGGTTGGGACACTGAAGCTTTCTTT.

The CDR3 DNA reads as TGTGCCAGCAGTGAACCCCTTAGCACAGATACGCAGTATTTT. Its protein product is CASSEPLSTDTQYF. The chain is built from TRBV2 and TRBJ2-3, with D unclear. The germline V and J ends were trimmed by 2 bases and 0 bases, with 6 bases remaining between them. The germline CDR1 and CDR2 sequences are SNHLY and FYNNEI. This CDR3 region has 14 residues. The variable domain in full, completed from reference TRBV2 and TRBJ2-3, reads EPEVTQTPSHQVTQMGQEVILRCVPISNHLYFYWYRQILGQKVEFLVSFYNNEISEKSEIFDDQFSVERPDGSNFTLKIRSTKLEDSAMYFCASSEPLSTDTQYFGPGTRLTVL.

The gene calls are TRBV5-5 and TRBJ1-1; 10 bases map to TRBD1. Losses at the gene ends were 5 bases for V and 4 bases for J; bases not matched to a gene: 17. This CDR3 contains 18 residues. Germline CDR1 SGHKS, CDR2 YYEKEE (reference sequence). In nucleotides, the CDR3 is TGTGCCAGCAGACCCGACAGCCGGGACAGGGGTGGGGGCACTGAAGCTTTCTTT. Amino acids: CASRPDSRDRGGGTEAFF.

For the CDR3, the DNA is TGTGCCAGCAGCCCCGACGCCAGGGAAAATCAGCCCCAGCATTTT. Protein sequence: CASSPDARENQPQHF. The chain uses TRBV7-8 and TRBJ1-5; tentative D call: TRBD1 (5 bases). V lost 5 bases and J 4 bases, leaving 15 bases between the germline ends. The V gene's germline CDR1 is SGHVS and CDR2 FQNEAQ. The length of the CDR3 is 15 residues.

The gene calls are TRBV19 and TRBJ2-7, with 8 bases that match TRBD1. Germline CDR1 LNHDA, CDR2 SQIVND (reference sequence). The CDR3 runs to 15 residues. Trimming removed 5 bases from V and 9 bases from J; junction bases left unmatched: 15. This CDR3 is CASSGGTGRILRQYF. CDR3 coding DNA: TGTGCCAGTAGTGGGGGGACAGGAAGAATCCTACGGCAGTACTTC.

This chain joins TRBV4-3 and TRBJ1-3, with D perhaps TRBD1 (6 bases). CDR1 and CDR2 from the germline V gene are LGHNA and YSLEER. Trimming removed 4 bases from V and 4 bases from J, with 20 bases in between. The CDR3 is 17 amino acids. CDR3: CASSPSPLGAPGNTIYF. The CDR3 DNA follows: TGCGCCAGCAGCCCCAGCCCCCTGGGGGCGCCAGGAAACACCATATATTTT.

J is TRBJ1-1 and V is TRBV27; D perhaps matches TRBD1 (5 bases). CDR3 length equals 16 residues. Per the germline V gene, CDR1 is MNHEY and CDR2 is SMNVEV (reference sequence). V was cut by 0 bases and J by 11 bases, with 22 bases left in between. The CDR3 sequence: CASSLSRDWGSWGAFF. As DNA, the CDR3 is TGTGCCAGCAGTTTATCGAGGGACTGGGGCTCCTGGGGGGCTTTCTTT.

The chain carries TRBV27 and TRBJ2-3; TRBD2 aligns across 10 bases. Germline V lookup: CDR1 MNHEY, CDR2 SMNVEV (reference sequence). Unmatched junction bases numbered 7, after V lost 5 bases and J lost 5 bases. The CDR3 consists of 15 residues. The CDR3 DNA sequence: TGTGCCAGCAGTGTCGAGCGGGGGGGCCTAGATACGCAGTATTTT. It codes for CASSVERGGLDTQYF.